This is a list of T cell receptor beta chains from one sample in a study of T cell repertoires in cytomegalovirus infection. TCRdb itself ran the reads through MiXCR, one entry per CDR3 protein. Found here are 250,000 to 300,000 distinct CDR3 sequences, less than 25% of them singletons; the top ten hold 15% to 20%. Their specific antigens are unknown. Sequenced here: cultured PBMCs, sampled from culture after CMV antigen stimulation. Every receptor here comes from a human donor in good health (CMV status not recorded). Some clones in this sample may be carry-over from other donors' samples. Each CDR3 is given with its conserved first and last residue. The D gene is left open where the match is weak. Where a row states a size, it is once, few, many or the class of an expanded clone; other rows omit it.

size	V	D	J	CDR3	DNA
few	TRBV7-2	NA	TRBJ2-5	CASSLVYGETQYF	TGTGCCAGCAGCTTAGTTTATGGGGAGACCCAGTACTTC
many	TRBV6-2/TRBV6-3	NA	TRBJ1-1	CASSYVLRNTEAFF	TGTGCCAGCAGTTACGTCTTGAGGAACACTGAAGCTTTCTTT
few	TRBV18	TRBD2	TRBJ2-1	CASSPRLAGGSDNEQFF	TGTGCCAGCTCACCGCGACTAGCGGGAGGGTCGGACAATGAGCAGTTCTTC
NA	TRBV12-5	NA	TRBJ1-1	CASGLKANTEAFF	TGTGCTAGTGGTTTGAAGGCGAACACTGAAGCTTTCTTT
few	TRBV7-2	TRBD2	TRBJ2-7	CASSLGGLTGYEQYF	TGTGCCAGCAGCTTGGGGGGACTAACAGGCTACGAGCAGTACTTC
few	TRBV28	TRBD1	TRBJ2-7	CASSFRTGLGHEQYF	TGTGCCAGCAGTTTCCGGACAGGTCTGGGCCACGAGCAGTACTTC
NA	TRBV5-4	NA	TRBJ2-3	CASSYSRRDTQYF	TGTGCCAGCAGCTACTCCCGCCGGGATACGCAGTATTTT
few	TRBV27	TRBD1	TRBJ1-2	CASRVGQGINNGYTF	TGTGCCAGCAGAGTGGGACAGGGGATTAATAATGGCTACACCTTC
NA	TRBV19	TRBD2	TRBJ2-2	CASMETSGLANTGELFF	TGTGCCAGTATGGAGACTAGCGGACTAGCCAACACCGGGGAGCTGTTTTTT
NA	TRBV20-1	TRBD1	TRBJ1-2	CSARDDTGAPQLPEDYGYTF	TGCAGTGCTAGAGACGATACAGGGGCCCCCCAGCTCCCTGAGGACTATGGCTACACCTTC
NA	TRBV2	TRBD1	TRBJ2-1	CASSRDREIF	TGTGCCAGCAGCCGGGACAGGGAGATCTTC
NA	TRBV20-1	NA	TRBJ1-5	CSARVAGAGQPQHF	TGCAGTGCTAGAGTAGCGGGGGCGGGTCAGCCCCAGCATTTT
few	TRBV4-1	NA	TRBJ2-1	CASSRLYSEGVNEQFF	TGCGCCAGCAGTCGCCTTTATTCGGAAGGGGTCAATGAGCAGTTCTTC
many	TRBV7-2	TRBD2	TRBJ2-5	CASSLGGSGQETQYF	TGTGCCAGCAGCTTAGGCGGGAGCGGACAAGAGACCCAGTACTTC
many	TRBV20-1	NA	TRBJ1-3	CSARGAAPGAGNTIYF	TGCAGTGCTAGAGGGGCGGCCCCGGGAGCGGGAAACACCATATATTTT
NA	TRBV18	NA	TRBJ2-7	CASSPQGRTGEQYF	TGTGCCAGCTCACCACAGGGTCGCACGGGCGAGCAGTACTTC
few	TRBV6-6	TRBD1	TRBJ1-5	CASNDPGQGNQPQHF	TGTGCCAGCAATGACCCGGGACAGGGGAATCAGCCCCAGCATTTT
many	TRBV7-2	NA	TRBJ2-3	CASSLPDTQYF	TGTGCCAGCAGCTTACCAGATACGCAGTATTTT
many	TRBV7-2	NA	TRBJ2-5	CASSLGLEETQYF	TGTGCCAGCAGCTTAGGACTTGAAGAGACCCAGTACTTC
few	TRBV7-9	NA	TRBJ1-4	CASSPWTQGEKLFF	TGTGCCAGCAGCCCCTGGACCCAGGGTGAAAAACTGTTTTTT
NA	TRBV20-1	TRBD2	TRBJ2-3	CSARDAMGAGGRTDTQYF	TGCAGTGCTAGAGATGCTATGGGGGCGGGAGGGCGCACAGATACGCAGTATTTT
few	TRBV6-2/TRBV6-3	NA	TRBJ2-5	CASSYGGTLTYQETQYF	TGTGCCAGCAGTTACGGAGGGACCCTAACGTACCAAGAGACCCAGTACTTC
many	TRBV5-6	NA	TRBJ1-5	CASSRGGVGGSNQPQHF	TGTGCCAGCAGCCGTGGGGGGGTGGGGGGGAGCAATCAGCCCCAGCATTTT
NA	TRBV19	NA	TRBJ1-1	CASSKSQPNTEAFF	TGTGCCAGTAGTAAGTCGCAGCCCAACACTGAAGCTTTCTTT
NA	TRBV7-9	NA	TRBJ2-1	CASTERTSYNEQFF	TGTGCCAGCACCGAGAGGACCTCCTACAATGAGCAGTTCTTC
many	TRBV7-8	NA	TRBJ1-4	CASSLWGAGTNEKLFF	TGTGCCAGCAGCTTATGGGGGGCCGGGACTAATGAAAAACTGTTTTTT
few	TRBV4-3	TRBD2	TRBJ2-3	CASSQTSGAFTDTQYF	TGCGCCAGCAGCCAGACTAGCGGGGCGTTCACAGATACGCAGTATTTT
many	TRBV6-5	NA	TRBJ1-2	CASSYGGHNGYTF	TGTGCCAGCAGTTACGGGGGGCATAATGGCTACACCTTC
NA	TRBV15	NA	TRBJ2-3	CATSRPPDADYHTDTQYF	TGTGCCACCAGCAGACCCCCGGACGCGGACTATCACACAGATACGCAGTATTTT
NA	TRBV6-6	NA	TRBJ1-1	CAGGQRNTEAFF	TGTGCCGGCGGACAGAGAAACACTGAAGCTTTCTTT
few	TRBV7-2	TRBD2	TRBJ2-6	CASRVAGGSIGANVLTF	TGTGCCAGCCGGGTCGCGGGGGGAAGCATAGGAGCCAACGTCCTGACTTTC
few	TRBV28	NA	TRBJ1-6	CASSHRERGSPLHF	TGTGCCAGCAGTCACAGGGAGAGGGGTTCACCCCTCCACTTT
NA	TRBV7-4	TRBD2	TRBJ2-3	CASSPLWLAGGPTTDTQYF	TGTGCCAGCAGCCCCCTATGGCTAGCGGGAGGGCCTACCACAGATACGCAGTATTTT
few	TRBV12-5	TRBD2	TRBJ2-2	CASVPGLAGAGGTGELFF	TGTGCTAGTGTCCCGGGACTAGCGGGAGCGGGGGGCACCGGGGAGCTGTTTTTT
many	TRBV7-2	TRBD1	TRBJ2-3	CASSPRTGATDTQYF	TGTGCCAGCAGCCCCAGGACAGGAGCCACAGATACGCAGTATTTT
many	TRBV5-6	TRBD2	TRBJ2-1	CASSTGLAGGPYQEQFF	TGTGCCAGCAGCACCGGACTAGCGGGAGGGCCTTATCAAGAGCAGTTCTTC
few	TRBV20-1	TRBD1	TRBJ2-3	CSARDRGKTDTQYF	TGCAGTGCCCGGGACAGGGGCAAGACAGATACGCAGTATTTT
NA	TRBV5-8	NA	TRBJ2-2	CASSLDRLNTGELFF	TGTGCCAGCAGCTTGGATCGTCTGAACACCGGGGAGCTGTTTTTT
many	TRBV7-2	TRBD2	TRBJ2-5	CASSSPGPAGKTQYF	TGTGCCAGCAGCTCCCCGGGCCCAGCGGGGAAGACCCAGTACTTC
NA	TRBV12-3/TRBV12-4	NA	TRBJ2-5	CASTVGRALVAETQYF	TGTGCCAGCACCGTAGGCCGGGCTTTGGTTGCAGAGACCCAGTACTTC
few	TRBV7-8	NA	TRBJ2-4	CASSKSRLAKNIQYF	TGTGCCAGCAGCAAGAGTCGGCTAGCCAAAAACATTCAGTACTTC
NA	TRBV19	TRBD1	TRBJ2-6	CASKMGGQGDASGANVLTF	TGTGCCAGTAAGATGGGAGGACAGGGCGATGCCTCTGGGGCCAACGTCCTGACTTTC
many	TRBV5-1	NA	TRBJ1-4	CASSTDGLKTNEKLFF	TGCGCCAGCAGCACGGACGGCTTGAAGACTAATGAAAAACTGTTTTTT
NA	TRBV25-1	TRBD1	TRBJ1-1	CASSTGAGNTEAFF	TGTGCCAGCAGTACAGGGGCCGGGAACACTGAAGCTTTCTTT
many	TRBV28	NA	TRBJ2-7	CASSPSGSHSYEQYF	TGTGCCAGCAGTCCTTCTGGGAGCCATTCCTACGAGCAGTACTTC
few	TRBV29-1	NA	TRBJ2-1	CSVVGVIYNEQFF	TGCAGCGTTGTGGGGGTGATTTACAATGAGCAGTTCTTC
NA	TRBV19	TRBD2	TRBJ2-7	CASTRTSGTTYEQYF	TGTGCCAGTACCCGGACTAGCGGGACTACTTACGAGCAGTACTTC
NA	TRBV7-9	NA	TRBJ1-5	CASSSWDSNQPQHF	TGTGCCAGCAGCTCCTGGGACAGCAATCAGCCCCAGCATTTT
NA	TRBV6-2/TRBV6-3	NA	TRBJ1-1	CASREFLRAFF	TGTGCCAGCAGGGAGTTCCTGAGGGCTTTCTTT
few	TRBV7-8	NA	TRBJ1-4	CASSQVQAPLNEKLFF	TGTGCCAGCAGCCAAGTCCAGGCCCCGCTTAATGAAAAACTGTTTTTT
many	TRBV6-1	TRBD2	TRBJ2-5	CASRGTSGRDQTQYF	TGTGCCAGCAGGGGGACTAGCGGGAGAGACCAGACCCAGTACTTC
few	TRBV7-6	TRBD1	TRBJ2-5	CASSLDRGYMETQYF	TGTGCCAGCAGCCTCGACAGGGGTTATATGGAGACCCAGTACTTC
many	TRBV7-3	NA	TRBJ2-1	CASSPGMSYNEQFF	TGTGCCAGCAGCCCCGGCATGTCCTACAATGAGCAGTTCTTC
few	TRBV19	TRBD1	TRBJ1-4	CAAAGGEEKLFF	TGTGCGGCCGCAGGGGGAGAAGAAAAACTGTTTTTT